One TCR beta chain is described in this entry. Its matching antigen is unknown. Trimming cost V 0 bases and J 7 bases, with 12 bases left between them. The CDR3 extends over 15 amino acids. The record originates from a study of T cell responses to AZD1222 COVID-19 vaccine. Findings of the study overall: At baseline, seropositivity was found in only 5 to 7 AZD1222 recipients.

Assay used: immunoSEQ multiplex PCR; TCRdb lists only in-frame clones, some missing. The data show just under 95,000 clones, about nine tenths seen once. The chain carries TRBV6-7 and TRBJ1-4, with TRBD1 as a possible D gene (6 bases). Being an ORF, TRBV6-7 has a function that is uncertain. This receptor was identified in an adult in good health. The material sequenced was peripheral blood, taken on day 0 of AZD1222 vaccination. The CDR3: CASSYSMGGSEKLFF. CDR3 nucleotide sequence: TGTGCCAGCAGTTACTCGATGGGGGGCAGTGAAAAACTGTTTTTT.